The 19 T cell receptor beta chains below come from one sample, sequenced in a study of vaccination and CD4 T cells after COVID-19 (dated by TCRdb to between 2021 and 2024). Sample treatment or condition, as interpreted from the label and publication: roughly 10-day PBMC culture with coronavirus spike peptide pools or control peptides (ViraFEST assay). CD4+ T cells from unexposed donors were collected before the COVID-19 pandemic (2011-2018). Library preparation used PCR. Sequencing relied on an Illumina iSeq 100. TCR sequencing of DNA from cultured CD4+ T cells used the Oncomine TCR Beta short-read assay at the Johns Hopkins FTIC core. TCRdb reworked the public reads: Q25 trimming with fastp, MiXCR clone assembly, productive beta chains retained. Rows are unified per CDR3 protein, each entry keeping the most common DNA and genes. The sample contains 4,000 to 6,000 distinct CDR3 sequences, roughly 60% of them found a single time. The top ten hold about a third of the sample.

The antigens for these receptors are not known. The sample comprised CD4+ T cells from blood, cultured in vitro. The receptors shown here come from a human donor in good health.

This chain links TRBV7-9 with TRBJ2-3; unclear D gene. Germline assignment: CDR1 SEHNR and CDR2 FQNEAQ (reference sequence). The CDR3 runs 11 residues. Between the trimmed V and J ends, which lost 3 bases and 3 bases, there was a span of 1 base. The chain's CDR3 is CASSFTDTQYF. CDR3 DNA: TGTGCCAGCAGCTTTACAGATACGCAGTATTTT.

This chain joins TRBV27 and TRBJ1-6; TRBD1 matches 7 bases. Germline V gives CDR1 MNHEY, CDR2 SMNVEV (reference sequence). V lost 5 bases and J lost 8; bases outside the gene matches: 0. CDR3 length: 12 amino acids. The CDR3 bases are TGTGCCAGCAGTCAGGGGGATTCACCCCTCCACTTT. Its protein product is CASSQGDSPLHF.

The chain is built from TRBV6-1 and TRBJ1-5, with 7 bases identical to TRBD1. There are 16 residues in the CDR3. Germline CDR1 MNHNS, CDR2 SASEGT. After removal of 8 bases from V and 4 bases from J, the junction contained 14 bases not matched to a gene. CDR3 bases: TGTGCCAGCGTCATAAGTACAGGGGTTGTTAATCAGCCCCAGCATTTT. It encodes CASVISTGVVNQPQHF.

V and J are TRBV28 and TRBJ1-2; TRBD1 might be the D (6 bases). Germline loops: CDR1 MDHEN, CDR2 SYDVKM. Trimming left V 10 bases short and J 8 bases short, with 17 bases between. This CDR3 comprises 12 residues. CDR3 DNA: TGTGCCACCGGAACAGGGCTTGGAGGCTACACCTTC. It specifies CATGTGLGGYTF.

The chain recombines TRBV19 with TRBJ1-2, with a weak D call TRBD1 (5 bases). The CDR3 contains 13 residues. The V end was cut by 5 bases, the J end by 0 bases, with 7 bases between. Germline CDR1 reads LNHDA; CDR2 reads SQIVND (reference sequence). DNA of the CDR3: TGTGCCAGTAGTGCGACAGCTAACTATGGCTACACCTTC. Its translation: CASSATANYGYTF. The full variable domain, its missing parts supplied by reference TRBV19 and TRBJ1-2, is DGGITQSPKYLFRKEGQNVTLSCEQNLNHDAMYWYRQDPGQGLRLIYYSQIVNDFQKGDIAEGYSVSREKKESFPLTVTSAQKNPTAFYLCASSATANYGYTFGSGTRLTVV.

This clonotype turned up a few times. The chain joins TRBV20-1 to TRBJ1-6; D unclear. V was trimmed by 7 bases and J by 6 bases, leaving 13 bases between them. This CDR3 has 13 residues. Germline CDR1 DFQATT, CDR2 SNEGSKA (reference sequence). The CDR3 spells CSVIRTGNSPLHF. In DNA form, the CDR3 reads TGCAGTGTGATTCGGACGGGTAATTCACCCCTCCACTTT.

The chain recombines TRBV6-1 with TRBJ1-2; unclear D gene. Trimming shortened V by 2 bases and J by 6 bases, and 13 bases separated the two germline ends. Germline loops: CDR1 MNHNS, CDR2 SASEGT. The CDR3 runs to 14 residues. CDR3 DNA sequence: TGTGCCAGCAGTGAACCCTCAGGAGGTCATGGCTACACCTTC. As protein: CASSEPSGGHGYTF.

V is TRBV19 and J is TRBJ1-5, with TRBD1 as a possible D gene (5 bases). V was cut by 7 bases and J by 2 bases, with 18 bases left in between. CDR3 length equals 16 residues. Germline V gives CDR1 LNHDA, CDR2 SQIVND (reference sequence). CDR3 region: CASTAGHVSGNQPQHF. The CDR3 DNA reads as TGTGCCAGTACGGCAGGGCATGTAAGTGGCAATCAGCCCCAGCATTTT.

The rearrangement links TRBV6-1 to TRBJ1-1; D is uncertain. Germline lookup yields CDR1 MNHNS and CDR2 SASEGT. CDR3 length: 16 residues. V lost 6 bases and J 0 bases, leaving 17 bases between the germline ends. CDR3 nucleotides: TGTGCCAGCAGGGACGGGCGGAAACAGTTGAACACTGAAGCTTTCTTT. The encoded protein is CASRDGRKQLNTEAFF.

This clonotype has more than one count but fewer than ten. DNA of the CDR3: TGTGCCAGCAGTGAAGCGGGTAACTATGGCTACACCTTC. This encodes CASSEAGNYGYTF. The V and J genes are TRBV6-1 and TRBJ1-2; no clear D gene. In germline, CDR1 is MNHNS, CDR2 SASEGT. This CDR3 spans 13 amino acids. V was trimmed by 0 bases and J by 1 base, leaving 3 bases between them.

The rearrangement links TRBV15 to TRBJ1-3, with D perhaps TRBD1 (6 bases). Germline values: CDR1 LNHNV, CDR2 YYDKDF (reference sequence). Between the trimmed V and J ends, which lost 3 bases and 4 bases, there was a span of 7 bases. The CDR3 is 13 amino acids. For the CDR3, the DNA is TGTGCCACCAGCAGCGGGGGCGGAAACACCATATATTTT. Encoded protein: CATSSGGGNTIYF.

The genes are TRBV29-1 and TRBJ2-4; weak D call: TRBD2 (6 bases). V was trimmed by 7 bases and J by 1 base, leaving 11 bases between them. CDR1 is SQVTM, CDR2 ANQGSEA, per germline. The CDR3 is made up of 13 amino acids. CDR3 DNA sequence: TGCAGCGCCCGCGGGGACGCCAAAAACATTCAGTACTTC. Protein product: CSARGDAKNIQYF.

CDR3 protein: CASSELGQGTGANVLTF. The CDR3 DNA reads TGTGCCAGCAGTGAGCTAGGACAGGGTACGGGGGCCAACGTCCTGACTTTC. The V and J genes are TRBV6-1 and TRBJ2-6; 8 nucleotides align to TRBD1. With 3 bases clipped from V and 4 bases from J, the junction kept 8 bases outside the gene matches. This CDR3 is 17 amino acids long. Germline assignment: CDR1 MNHNS and CDR2 SASEGT.

The chain has TRBV7-2 and TRBJ1-1; D unclear. This CDR3 contains 15 residues. The V gene lost 3 bases and the J gene lost 0 bases, with 11 bases spanning the gap. From germline, CDR1 is SGHTA and CDR2 FQGNSA. CDR3 bases: TGTGCCAGCAGCTTGGCCCCGACGGTGAACACTGAAGCTTTCTTT. Its translation is CASSLAPTVNTEAFF.

This rearrangement joins TRBV7-2 to TRBJ1-2; 9 nucleotides line up with TRBD1. The CDR3 consists of 15 residues. Germline V gives CDR1 SGHTA, CDR2 FQGNSA. V was clipped by 5 bases and J by 5 bases; unmatched bases: 9. The CDR3 is CASSLDPGQGYGYTF. CDR3 bases: TGTGCCAGCAGCCTAGACCCGGGACAGGGTTATGGCTACACCTTC.

The chain employs TRBV7-9 and TRBJ2-7; 12 nucleotides align to TRBD1. The CDR3 loop spans 16 amino acids. J lost 6 bases, V lost 5 bases, and 11 bases had no gene match. Germline V CDR1 and CDR2: SEHNR, FQNEAQ (reference sequence). Here the CDR3 DNA reads TGTGCCAGCAGCCCCCCGGGACAGGGGGCGGTCGGCGAGCAGTACTTC. Its translation: CASSPPGQGAVGEQYF.

The V call is TRBV19, the J call TRBJ2-6, with D perhaps TRBD1 or TRBD2 (5 bases each). With 3 bases removed from V and 1 base from J, the gap between germline ends came to 10 bases. In germline, CDR1 is LNHDA, CDR2 SQIVND (reference sequence). The length of the CDR3 is 16 residues. CDR3 in amino acids: CASSMRGQSGANVLTF. For the CDR3, the DNA is TGTGCCAGTAGTATGAGGGGCCAATCTGGGGCCAACGTCCTGACTTTC.

The J gene is TRBJ1-2, the V gene TRBV28; D may be TRBD1 (5 bases). This CDR3 is 13 amino acids long. In germline, CDR1 is MDHEN, CDR2 SYDVKM. Between the trimmed V and J ends, which lost 6 bases and 3 bases, there was a span of 11 bases. In DNA, the CDR3 is TGTGCCAGCAGACCTCCGACAGACTATGGCTACACCTTC. Translating gives CASRPPTDYGYTF.

The V and J genes are TRBV19 and TRBJ2-7, with 8 bases aligning to TRBD2. V was pared by 3 bases and J by 2 bases, with 15 bases of the junction left unmatched. The CDR3 is 18 residues long. Germline-derived CDR1 and CDR2 are LNHDA and SQIVND (reference sequence). As DNA, the CDR3 is TGTGCCAGTAGTATGTATTCCAGCGGGAGCAAGTCCACCTACGAGCAGTACTTC. This encodes CASSMYSSGSKSTYEQYF.